This T cell receptor beta chain is from a study of T cell changes during pregnancy in multiple sclerosis (dated by TCRdb to 2018 to 2020). Some background on the complete study: The study looked at changes in the T cell repertoire across pregnancy in women with multiple sclerosis.

Regarding this clone: The antigen it binds to is not known. No clone much larger than this one lies a single base away; base qualities are absent.

The method behind the library was the immunoSEQ multiplex PCR assay. The table was pulled from immuneACCESS by TCRdb, which kept in-frame rearrangements only. Such tables lose some clones; where checked, under half of the loss comes from unresolved V genes, and the rest has no known cause. The sample yields some 47,000 clones; 85% to 90% were counted once. About 1.8% of the sample comes from the top ten. V loses 4 bases of germline sequence and J loses 2 bases, and the interval between the two ends is 10 bases. The CDR3 holds 14 amino acids from the cysteine to the phenylalanine. The only DNA kept is the CDR3, 42 bases in frame from the first base. The germline V gene (reference sequence) specifies LNHDA as CDR1 and SQIVND as CDR2.

The TCR originated in a female donor with multiple sclerosis, enrolled in a pregnancy study. Rearrangement joined TRBV19 to TRBJ2-3; the best D guess is TRBD2, with 6 bases matching. Sequenced material: peripheral blood, taken in the first trimester of pregnancy. The DNA reads TGTGCCAGTAGTACAGCGGGCAACACAGATACGCAGTATTTT. Translation gives CASSTAGNTDTQYF.